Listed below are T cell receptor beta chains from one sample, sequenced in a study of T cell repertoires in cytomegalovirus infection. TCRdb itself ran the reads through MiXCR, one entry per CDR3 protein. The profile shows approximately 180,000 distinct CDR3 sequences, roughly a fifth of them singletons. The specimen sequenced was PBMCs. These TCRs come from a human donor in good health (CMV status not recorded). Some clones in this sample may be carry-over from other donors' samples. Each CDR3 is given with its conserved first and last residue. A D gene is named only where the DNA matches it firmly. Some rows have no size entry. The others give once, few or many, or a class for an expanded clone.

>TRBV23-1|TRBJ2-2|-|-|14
TGCGCCAGCAAGATGGGGACTAACACCGGGGAGCTGTTTTTT
CASKMGTNTGELFF
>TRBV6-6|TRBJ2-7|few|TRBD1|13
TGTGCCAGCAGTCCCGACAGGGCCTACGAGCAGTACTTC
CASSPDRAYEQYF
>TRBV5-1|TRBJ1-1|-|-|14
TGCGCCAGCAGCCCGCAGGGATGGGCGACTGAAGCTTTCTTT
CASSPQGWATEAFF
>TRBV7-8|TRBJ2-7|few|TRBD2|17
TGTGCCAGCAGCGTAGGGGGGTTAGCGGGAAGCTCCTACGAGCAGTACTTC
CASSVGGLAGSSYEQYF
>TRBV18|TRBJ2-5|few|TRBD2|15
TGTGCCAGCTCACGTCGTGGCGGGGGAGACGAGACCCAGTACTTC
CASSRRGGGDETQYF
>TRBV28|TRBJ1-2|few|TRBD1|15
TGTGCCAGCACCCCGGGACAGGGGAGAAACTATGGCTACACCTTC
CASTPGQGRNYGYTF
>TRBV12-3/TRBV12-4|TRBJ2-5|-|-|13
TGTGCCAGCAGTTTGGGGATCCAAGAGACCCAGAACTTC
CASSLGIQETQNF
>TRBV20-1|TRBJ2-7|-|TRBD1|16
TGCAGTGCTAGAGGTAAAACCGGGACAGGGTCCGGCGAGCAGTACTTC
CSARGKTGTGSGEQYF
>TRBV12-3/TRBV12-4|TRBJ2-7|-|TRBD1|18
TGTGCCAGCAGTCCAGGACAGGGGGCGGGGTTCGGCTCCTACGAGCAGTACTTC
CASSPGQGAGFGSYEQYF
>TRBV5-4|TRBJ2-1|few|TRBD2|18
TGTGCCAGCAGCTTGTCGAGCCTAGCGGGGGATTTCTACAATGAGCAGTTCTTC
CASSLSSLAGDFYNEQFF
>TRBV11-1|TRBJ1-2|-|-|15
TGTGCCAGCAGCACCCAGACAGGTGGTGCATATGGCTACACCTTC
CASSTQTGGAYGYTF
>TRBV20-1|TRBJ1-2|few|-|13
TGCAGTGCTAGCGCGGAGACTAACTATGGCTACACCTTC
CSASAETNYGYTF
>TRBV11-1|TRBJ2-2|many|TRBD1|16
TGTGCCACTTCCCCCACAGGGGTCCCCTCCACCGGGGAGCTGTTTTTT
CATSPTGVPSTGELFF
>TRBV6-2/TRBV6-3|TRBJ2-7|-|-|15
TGTGCCAGCAGCAACGAGGGCCTTCTACGAAGGGAGCAGTACTTC
CASSNEGLLRREQYF
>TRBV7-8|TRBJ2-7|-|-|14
TGTGCCAGCAGCTTAGGTCGGCGGGACTACGAGCAGTACTTC
CASSLGRRDYEQYF
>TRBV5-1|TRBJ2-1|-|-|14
TGCGCCAGCAGCTTCAGGCAGCCGTACAATGAGCAGTTCTTC
CASSFRQPYNEQFF
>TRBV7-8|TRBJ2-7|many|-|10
TGTGCCAGCGGGACTTACGAGCAGTACTTC
CASGTYEQYF
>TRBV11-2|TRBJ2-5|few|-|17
TGTGCCAGCAGCTTAGATAATGCCCTTCGGTTTTCAGAGACCCAGTACTTC
CASSLDNALRFSETQYF
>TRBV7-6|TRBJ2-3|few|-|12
TGTGCCAGCAGCTTAGCGAGGGCTCGGAAGTATTTT
CASSLARARKYF
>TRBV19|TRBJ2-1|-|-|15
TGTGCCAGTAGTATGGGTGGATCCCCGTCCAATGAGCAGTTCTTC
CASSMGGSPSNEQFF
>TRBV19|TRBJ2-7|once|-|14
TGTGCCAGTAGTGTCCGGGACGGCTCCTACGAGCAGTACTTC
CASSVRDGSYEQYF
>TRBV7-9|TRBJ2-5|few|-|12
TGTGCCAGCAGTTTTTCGCGAGAGACCCAGTACTTC
CASSFSRETQYF
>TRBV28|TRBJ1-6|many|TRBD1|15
TGTGCCAGCAGTAGATCCGGGACAGATAATTCACCCCTCCACTTT
CASSRSGTDNSPLHF
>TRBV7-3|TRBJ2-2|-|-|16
TGTGCCAGCAGCGCCGACCCTAGACCTGGGGCCGGGGAGCTGTTTTTT
CASSADPRPGAGELFF
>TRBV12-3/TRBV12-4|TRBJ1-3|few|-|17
TGTGCCAGCAGTCCGTTTAGGGGCGACTACTCTGGAAACACCATATATTTT
CASSPFRGDYSGNTIYF
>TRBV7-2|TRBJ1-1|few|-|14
TGTGCCAGCAGCGAGCACTCACAGGGAGGTAGGGCTTTCTTT
CASSEHSQGGRAFF
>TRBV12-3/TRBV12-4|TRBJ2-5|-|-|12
TGTGCCAGCAGCCCTAGTTCAGAGACCCAGTACTTC
CASSPSSETQYF
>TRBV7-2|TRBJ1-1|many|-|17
TGTGCCAGCAGCCCCAGAGGCTGGAACAGTATGAACACTGAAGCTTTCTTT
CASSPRGWNSMNTEAFF
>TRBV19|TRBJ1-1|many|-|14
TGTGCCAGTAGTACCCGTAGGCTGGATGCTGAAGCTTTCTTT
CASSTRRLDAEAFF
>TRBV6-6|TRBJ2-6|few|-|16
TGTGCCAGCAGTTACGGGACACTGTCTGGGGCCAACGTCCTGACTTTC
CASSYGTLSGANVLTF
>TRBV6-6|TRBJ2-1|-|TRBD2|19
TGTGGCAGCAGTTACAACCCGAAAGCGGGGCCCCCCTCCTACAATGAGCAGTTCTTC
CGSSYNPKAGPPSYNEQFF
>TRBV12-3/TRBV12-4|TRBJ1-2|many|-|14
TGTGCCAGCAGACTACAGGGATGGAGCTATGGCTACACCTTC
CASRLQGWSYGYTF
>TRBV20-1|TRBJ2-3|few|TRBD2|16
TGCAGTGCTAGAGCACGGAGCGGGGGTAAGGCAGATACGCAGTATTTT
CSARARSGGKADTQYF
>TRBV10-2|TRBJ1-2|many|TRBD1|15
TGCGCCAGCAGCCCCGACAGACAGGGCGGCTATGGCTACACCTTC
CASSPDRQGGYGYTF
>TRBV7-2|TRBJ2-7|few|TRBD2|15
TGTGCCAGCAGCCCGGGAGGTCGGAGCCTTGTAAAGCAGTACTTC
CASSPGGRSLVKQYF
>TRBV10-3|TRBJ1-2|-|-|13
TGTGCCATCAGTGGTCCAGGGAACTATGGCTACACCTTC
CAISGPGNYGYTF
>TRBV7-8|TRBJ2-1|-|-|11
TGTGCCAGCAGCTTAGAATGGGAGCAGTTCTTC
CASSLEWEQFF
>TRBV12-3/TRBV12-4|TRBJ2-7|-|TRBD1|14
TGTGCCAGCAGTTTGAGGGACAGACCCTACGAGCAGTACTTC
CASSLRDRPYEQYF
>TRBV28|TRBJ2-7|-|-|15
TGTGCCAGCAGTTTGATCCAGGGGAGCTCCTACGAGCAGTACTTC
CASSLIQGSSYEQYF
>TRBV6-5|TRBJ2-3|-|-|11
TGTGCCAGCAGTGCCGGGGTTGCGCAGTATTTT
CASSAGVAQYF
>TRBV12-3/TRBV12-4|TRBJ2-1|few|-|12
TGTGCCAGCAGCCCTCAGGGCAATGAGCAGTTCTTC
CASSPQGNEQFF